This T cell receptor (beta chain) was obtained from a study of tumor and adjacent non-tumor tissue in lung cancer. TCRbeta libraries were built with three rounds of nested PCR, modified from ARM-PCR. MiXCR was run by TCRdb on the multiplex PCR reads, yielding one entry per CDR3 protein. The repertoire holds around 200,000 distinct CDR3 sequences, with roughly 70% as singletons. This sample's RNA came from whole unsorted tissue. This clonotype came up a few times. The clonotype originates from a man between 60 and 75 years old with non-small cell lung cancer. The sample was lung tumor tissue.

The chain's CDR3 is CSATSDRSSTDTQYF. CDR3 bases: TGCAGTGCTACCTCCGACAGGTCTAGCACAGATACGCAGTATTTT. The genes are TRBV20-1 and TRBJ2-3; D possibly corresponds to TRBD1 (6 bases). Germline V CDR1 and CDR2: DFQATT, SNEGSKA (reference sequence). CDR3 length: 15 residues. V was trimmed by 4 bases and J by 0 bases, leaving 14 bases between them.